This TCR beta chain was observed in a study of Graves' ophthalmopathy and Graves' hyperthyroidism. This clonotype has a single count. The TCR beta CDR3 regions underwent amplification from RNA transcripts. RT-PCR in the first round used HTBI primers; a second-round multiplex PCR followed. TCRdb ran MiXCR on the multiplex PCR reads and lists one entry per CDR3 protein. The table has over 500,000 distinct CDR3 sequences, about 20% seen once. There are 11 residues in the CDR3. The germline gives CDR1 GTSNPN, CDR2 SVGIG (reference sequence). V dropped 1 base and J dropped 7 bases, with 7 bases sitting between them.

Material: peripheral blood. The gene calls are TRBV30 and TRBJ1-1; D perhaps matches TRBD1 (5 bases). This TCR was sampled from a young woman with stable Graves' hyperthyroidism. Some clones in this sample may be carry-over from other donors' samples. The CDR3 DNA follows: TGTGCCTGGAGTGGCGACAGTGAAGCTTTCTTT. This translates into CAWSGDSEAFF.